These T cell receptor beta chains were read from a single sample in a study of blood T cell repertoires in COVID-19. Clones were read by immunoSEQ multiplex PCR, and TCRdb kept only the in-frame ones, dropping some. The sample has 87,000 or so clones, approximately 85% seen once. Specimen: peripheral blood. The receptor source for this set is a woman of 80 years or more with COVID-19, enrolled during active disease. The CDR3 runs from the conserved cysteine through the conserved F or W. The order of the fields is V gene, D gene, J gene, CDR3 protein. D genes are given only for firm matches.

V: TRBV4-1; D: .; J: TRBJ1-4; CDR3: CASSQADSLTNEKLFF
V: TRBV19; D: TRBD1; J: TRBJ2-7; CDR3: CASSRGQAYEQYF
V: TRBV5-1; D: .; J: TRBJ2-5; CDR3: CASSFPGETQYF
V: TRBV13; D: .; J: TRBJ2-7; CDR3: CASSLGNSDEQYF
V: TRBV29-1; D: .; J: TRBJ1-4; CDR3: CSASGGISNEKLFF
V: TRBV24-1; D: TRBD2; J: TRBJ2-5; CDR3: CATSDFGTSGMRETQYF
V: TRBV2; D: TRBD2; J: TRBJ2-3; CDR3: CATTLLAGADTQYF
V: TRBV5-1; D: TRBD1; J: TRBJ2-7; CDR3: CASSSGQAYSYEQYF
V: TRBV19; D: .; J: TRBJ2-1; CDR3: CASSTKPTGYNEQFF
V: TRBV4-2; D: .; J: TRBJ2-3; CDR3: CASSQAFRGTDTQYF
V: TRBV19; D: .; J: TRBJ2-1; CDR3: CASSIDRGNEQFF
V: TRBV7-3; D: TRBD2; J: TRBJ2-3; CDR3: CASSLRGLAGASDTQYF
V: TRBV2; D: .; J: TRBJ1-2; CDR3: CASKTDTYGYTF
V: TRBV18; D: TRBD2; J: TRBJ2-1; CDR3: CASSDPLAGGPENEQFF
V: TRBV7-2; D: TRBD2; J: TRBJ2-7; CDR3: CASSLVPAGAVYEQYF
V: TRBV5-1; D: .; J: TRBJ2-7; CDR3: CASKRGAYEQYF
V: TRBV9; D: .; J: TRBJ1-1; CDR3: CASNRDGDSTEAFF
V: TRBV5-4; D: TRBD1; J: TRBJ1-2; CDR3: CASSLAVTGGRYGYTF
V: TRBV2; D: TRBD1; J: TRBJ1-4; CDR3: CASKWLWDSANEKLFF
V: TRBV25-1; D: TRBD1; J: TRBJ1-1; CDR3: CASSAGQGTLREEAFF
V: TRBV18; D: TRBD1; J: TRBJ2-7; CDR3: CASSALERGRAYYEQYF
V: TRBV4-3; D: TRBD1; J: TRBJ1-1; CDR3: CASSQDMGQMNTEAFF
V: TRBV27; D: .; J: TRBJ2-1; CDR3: CASSFGGRQYNEQFF
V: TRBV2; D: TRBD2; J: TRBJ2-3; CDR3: CASSVSGGYTDTQYF
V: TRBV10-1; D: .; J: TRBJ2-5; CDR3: CASSEDPGPETQYF
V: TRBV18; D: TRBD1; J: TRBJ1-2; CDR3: CASSPPGQGVYGYTF
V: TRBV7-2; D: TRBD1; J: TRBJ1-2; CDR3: CASSFPQGVYGYTF
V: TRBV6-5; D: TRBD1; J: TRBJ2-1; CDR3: CASGTGGGYNEQFF
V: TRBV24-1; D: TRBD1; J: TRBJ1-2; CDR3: CATSEPGQGTYGYTF
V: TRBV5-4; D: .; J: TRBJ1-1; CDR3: CASSPVGRGFFEAFF
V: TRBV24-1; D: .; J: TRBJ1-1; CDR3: CATSAPAGVAFF
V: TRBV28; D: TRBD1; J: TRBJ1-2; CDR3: CASSPGQGSYGYTF
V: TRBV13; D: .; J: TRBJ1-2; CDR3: CASSSLYSYGYTF
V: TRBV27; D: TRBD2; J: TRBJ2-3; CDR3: CASSLRAGGIDTQYF
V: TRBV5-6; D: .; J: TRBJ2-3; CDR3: CASSVTGNTQYF
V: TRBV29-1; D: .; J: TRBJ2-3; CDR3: CSVGRGFSTDTQYF
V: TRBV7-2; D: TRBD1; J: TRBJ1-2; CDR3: CASSSGQNYGYTF
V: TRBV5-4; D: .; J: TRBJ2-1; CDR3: CASSPTRGTYNEQFF
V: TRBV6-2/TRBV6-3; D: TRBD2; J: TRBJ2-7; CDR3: CASSFISGTSSYEQYF
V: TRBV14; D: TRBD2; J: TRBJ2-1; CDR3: CASSQDLGLAVNNEQFF
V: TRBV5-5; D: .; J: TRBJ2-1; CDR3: CASSLGVRPDYNEQFF
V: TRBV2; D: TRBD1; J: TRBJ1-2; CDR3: CASSQDRDNGYTF
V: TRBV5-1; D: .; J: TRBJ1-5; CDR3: CASSLSGAYSNQPQHF
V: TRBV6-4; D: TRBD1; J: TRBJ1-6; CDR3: CASSSSRDSEYWNNSPLHF
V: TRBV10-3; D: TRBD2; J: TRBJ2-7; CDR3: CAISGGLAGGGYEQYF
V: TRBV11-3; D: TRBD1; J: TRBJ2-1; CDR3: CASRKGQGGSYNEQFF
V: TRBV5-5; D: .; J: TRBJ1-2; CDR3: CASSEPGLINYGYTF
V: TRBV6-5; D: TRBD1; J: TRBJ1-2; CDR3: CASRTGGGWPTF
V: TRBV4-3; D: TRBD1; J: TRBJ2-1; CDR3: CASSQDWTGNNEQFF
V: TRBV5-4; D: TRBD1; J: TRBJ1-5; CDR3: CASSTQGIGQPQHF